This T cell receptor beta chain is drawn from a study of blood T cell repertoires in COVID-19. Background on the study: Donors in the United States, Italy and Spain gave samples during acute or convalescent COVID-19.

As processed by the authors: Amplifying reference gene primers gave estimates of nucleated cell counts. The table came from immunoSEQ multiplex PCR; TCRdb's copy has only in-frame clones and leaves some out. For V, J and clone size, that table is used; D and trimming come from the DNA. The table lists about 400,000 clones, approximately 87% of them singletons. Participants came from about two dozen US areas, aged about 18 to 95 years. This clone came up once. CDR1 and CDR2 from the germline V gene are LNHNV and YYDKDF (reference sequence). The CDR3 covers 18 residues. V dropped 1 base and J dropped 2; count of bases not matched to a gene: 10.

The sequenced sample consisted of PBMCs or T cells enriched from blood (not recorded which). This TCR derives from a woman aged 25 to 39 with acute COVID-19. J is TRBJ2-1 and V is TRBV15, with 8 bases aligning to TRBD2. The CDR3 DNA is TGTGCCACCAGCAGAGCGTTAGGCCGGGGACTAGCCTACAATGAGCAGTTCTTC. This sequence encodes CATSRALGRGLAYNEQFF.